The 18 T cell receptor beta chains below were found in one sample sequenced in a study of blood T cell repertoires in COVID-19. Sequencing was performed with immunoSEQ multiplex PCR; in TCRdb, only in-frame clones are kept and a portion is missing. The data hold some 300,000 clones, with 90% observed a single time. Sample: PBMCs or T cells enriched from blood (not recorded which). The receptors shown here come from a woman aged 18-30 years with acute COVID-19.

This clone has a single count. The J gene is TRBJ2-7, the V gene TRBV9; D is possibly TRBD2 (6 bases). This CDR3 is 15 amino acids long. Germline V gene lookup returns CDR1 SGDLS and CDR2 YYNGEE. The ends were cut back, 3 bases at V and 7 bases at J, with 20 bases in the middle. In nucleotides, the CDR3 is TGTGCCAGCAGCGGGGCCGCTGGAGGGTGGGGGGAGCAGTACTTC. Translated, it gives CASSGAAGGWGEQYF. The full variable domain, in which reference TRBV9 and TRBJ2-7 provide the parts outside the CDR3, is DSGVTQTPKHLITATGQRVTLRCSPRSGDLSVYWYQQSLDQGLQFLIQYYNGEERAKGNILERFSAQQFPDLHSELNLSSLELGDSALYFCASSGAAGGWGEQYFGPGTRLTVT.

This chain joins TRBV27 and TRBJ1-1; 8 bases fit TRBD1. The V segment lost 0 bases and the J segment 5 bases; nucleotides outside the gene matches: 8. The germline V gene encodes CDR1 MNHEY and CDR2 SMNVEV (reference sequence). This CDR3 has 16 amino acids. The CDR3 nucleotides are TGTGCCAGCAGTTTATCGCTGCGACAGGGGTGGACTGAAGCTTTCTTT. It is translated as CASSLSLRQGWTEAFF.

This chain joins TRBV7-9 and TRBJ1-5; a possible D gene is TRBD1 (6 bases). The CDR3 has 14 residues. V lost 4 bases and J lost 6, with 13 bases in between. The germline CDR1 and CDR2 sequences are SEHNR and FQNEAQ (reference sequence). The CDR3, as DNA: TGTGCCAGCAGCTCAGACAGGTGGGGTCAGCCCCAGCATTTT. It yields the protein CASSSDRWGQPQHF.

This CDR3 reads CASSPGTGVGNTIYF. In DNA, the CDR3 is TGTGCCAGCTCACCAGGAACAGGGGTTGGAAACACCATATATTTT. The chain has TRBV18 and TRBJ1-3; TRBD1 agrees at 7 bases. Trimming removed 2 bases from V and 3 bases from J; junction bases left unmatched: 4. CDR1 is KGHSH, CDR2 LQKENI, per germline. The CDR3 is 15 residues long.

This chain links TRBV27 with TRBJ2-1; TRBD1 agrees at 9 bases. This CDR3 has 17 residues. The V segment lost 1 base and the J segment 6 bases; nucleotides outside the gene matches: 10. The germline CDR1 and CDR2 sequences are MNHEY and SMNVEV (reference sequence). The CDR3 sequence is CASSLWGTGFFSNEQFF. The CDR3 nucleotides read TGTGCCAGCAGTTTATGGGGGACAGGGTTTTTTAGCAATGAGCAGTTCTTC.

This clone was detected only once. V and J are TRBV19 and TRBJ1-5; D is perhaps TRBD1 (6 bases). V was trimmed by 4 bases and J by 5 bases, leaving 9 bases between them. The CDR3 length is 13 residues. Per the germline V gene, CDR1 is LNHDA and CDR2 is SQIVND (reference sequence). The CDR3 reads CASSKGVDQPQHF. Written as DNA, the CDR3 is TGTGCCAGTAGTAAGGGGGTAGATCAGCCCCAGCATTTT.

The rearrangement joins TRBV10-3 to TRBJ2-1; maybe TRBD2 (5 bases). This CDR3 has 13 amino acids. In germline, CDR1 is ENHRY, CDR2 SYGVKD. Trimming took 5 bases from V and 5 from J, leaving 10 bases between them. The CDR3 DNA is TGTGCCATCAGTAGCGGTTATAACAATGAGCAGTTCTTC. It yields the protein CAISSGYNNEQFF.

The chain joins TRBV21-1 to TRBJ2-1; the table's D call TRBD2 went unverified against the DNA. TRBV21-1 is flagged as a pseudogene. The CDR3 is made up of 16 amino acids. CDR3 loop: CARTRWTSGRVNEQFF. The CDR3 region has the DNA TGTGCCAGGACTAGATGGACTAGCGGGAGAGTCAATGAGCAGTTCTTC.

This clone was found once. V is TRBV6-1 and J is TRBJ1-3; 7 positions match TRBD1. From germline, CDR1 is MNHNS and CDR2 SASEGT. This CDR3 comprises 16 residues. V lost 0 bases and J lost 2; bases outside the gene matches: 4. Here the CDR3 reads CASSEAWTGTGNTIYF. The DNA for the CDR3 is TGTGCCAGCAGTGAAGCTTGGACAGGCACTGGAAACACCATATATTTT.

This clone was seen a few times. Other DNA sequences in the same sample also yield this CDR3. The rearrangement uses TRBV27 and TRBJ1-1, with D maybe TRBD1 (6 bases). V gave up 2 bases and J gave up 7 bases, with 8 bases separating them. CDR1 MNHEY and CDR2 SMNVEV come from the germline V gene (reference sequence). The CDR3 totals 12 residues. The CDR3 reads CASSLGGREAFF. In nucleotides, the CDR3 is TGTGCCAGCAGTTTAGGGGGCCGTGAAGCTTTCTTT.

This chain uses TRBV10-3 with TRBJ2-2; TRBD2 is a possible D gene (6 bases). Trimming stripped 10 bases from V and 5 bases from J, with 20 bases between. The germline V gene has CDR1 ENHRY and CDR2 SYGVKD. CDR3 length: 15 amino acids. The CDR3 nucleotides are TGTGCCACCAGAAGTGGGCAGGGAGGAACCGGGGAGCTGTTTTTT. Translated: CATRSGQGGTGELFF.

The chain carries TRBV14 and TRBJ2-1, with 8 bases aligning to TRBD2. The CDR3 has 14 residues. V was pared by 4 bases and J by 7 bases, with 6 bases of the junction left unmatched. Germline V gives CDR1 SGHDN, CDR2 FVKESK. This CDR3 is CASSPSGRLNEQFF. CDR3 nucleotides: TGTGCCAGCAGCCCCAGCGGGAGACTTAATGAGCAGTTCTTC.

This clone was detected once. V is TRBV11-3 and J is TRBJ2-3; the match to TRBD2 covers 10 bases. The CDR3 loop spans 15 amino acids. Germline V gene data show CDR1 as SGHNT and CDR2 as YENEEA. V lost 1 base, J lost 5 bases, and 3 bases stayed unmatched. In DNA form, the CDR3 reads TGTGCCAGCAGCTTAGGGCTAGCGGGAGTAGATACGCAGTATTTT. Amino acids: CASSLGLAGVDTQYF.

The chain recombines TRBV11-2 with TRBJ1-1; 7 bases match TRBD1. Per germline, CDR1 SGHAT and CDR2 FQNNGV. V was clipped by 0 bases and J by 1 base; unmatched bases: 2. The CDR3 sequence is 15 residues long. This CDR3 reads CASSLDPGGNTEAFF. In nucleotides, the CDR3 is TGTGCCAGCAGCTTAGATCCAGGGGGGAACACTGAAGCTTTCTTT.

The chain joins TRBV10-3 to TRBJ1-1; TRBD1 is a possible D gene (6 bases). The CDR3 runs to 11 residues. V was cut by 9 bases and J by 4 bases, with 9 bases left in between. Germline V gives CDR1 ENHRY, CDR2 SYGVKD. CDR3 sequence (DNA): TGTGCCATAGGACAGAGCACTGAAGCTTTCTTT. It specifies CAIGQSTEAFF.

The rearrangement uses TRBV28 and TRBJ2-7; TRBD1 agrees at 7 bases. The germline V gene has CDR1 MDHEN and CDR2 SYDVKM. This CDR3 region has 14 residues. Trimming took 2 bases from V and 5 from J; bases not matched to a gene: 6. The CDR3 nucleotides are TGTGCCAGCAGTTTAGAGACAGGGAATGACGAGCAGTACTTC. The encoded protein is CASSLETGNDEQYF.

The chain employs TRBV19 and TRBJ1-2; D is possibly TRBD1 (5 bases). V was clipped by 5 bases and J by 8 bases, with 15 bases between them. This CDR3 contains 13 residues. Germline assignment: CDR1 LNHDA and CDR2 SQIVND (reference sequence). CDR3 protein: CASSYRGGEGYTF. The CDR3 DNA is TGTGCCAGTAGTTACCGCGGGGGTGAAGGCTACACCTTC.

This chain links TRBV19 with TRBJ2-1; possible D gene TRBD2, 8 bases. V lost 6 bases to trimming and J lost 5 bases, with 20 bases between them. CDR3 size: 16 residues. CDR1 and CDR2 from the germline V gene are LNHDA and SQIVND (reference sequence). DNA of the CDR3: TGTGCCAGTAGCAGGGGGTACGAGCGGGAGAACAATGAGCAGTTCTTC. It yields the protein CASSRGYERENNEQFF.